Each of the 9 T cell receptor beta chains below was sequenced from the same sample in a study of blood T cell repertoires in COVID-19. Generated by immunoSEQ multiplex PCR, the TCRdb table keeps only in-frame clones and is missing some. The sample yields about 170,000 clones, approximately 86% seen once. Sample: peripheral blood. Receptors were obtained from a man in his 70s with acute or convalescent COVID-19.

This chain joins TRBV19 and TRBJ2-5, with D perhaps matching TRBD2 (5 bases). The CDR3 loop spans 14 amino acids. Trimming took 8 bases from V and 5 from J, leaving 18 bases between them. Germline V gene data show CDR1 as LNHDA and CDR2 as SQIVND (reference sequence). The CDR3 region has the DNA TGTGCCAGTTGCCCCGGCAGACCGGGGGAGACCCAGTACTTC. This gives the protein CASCPGRPGETQYF.

This chain connects TRBV25-1 to TRBJ2-7, with 8 positions matching TRBD1. The germline gives CDR1 MGHDK, CDR2 SYGVNS. The CDR3 length is 15 residues. V shed 6 bases and J 7 bases; nucleotides not matched to a gene: 14. CDR3 sequence (DNA): TGTGCCAGCAGGAGAGGAGCAGGGGGCTCGTGGGAGCAGTACTTC. It translates to CASRRGAGGSWEQYF.

This chain links TRBV6-5 with TRBJ2-7, with 8 bases identical to TRBD1. The CDR3 is made up of 15 amino acids. Per germline, CDR1 MNHEY and CDR2 SVGAGI. Trimming removed 5 bases from V and 1 base from J; junction bases left unmatched: 7. The CDR3: CASSTTGARSYEQYF. CDR3 sequence (DNA): TGTGCCAGCAGTACGACAGGGGCAAGATCCTACGAGCAGTACTTC.

The rearrangement links TRBV7-8 to TRBJ1-3, with 10 bases that match TRBD1. Germline V gene lookup returns CDR1 SGHVS and CDR2 FQNEAQ. CDR3 length: 18 residues. Trimming removed 4 bases from V and 0 bases from J; junction bases left unmatched: 9. Here the CDR3 reads CASSSGRGTGASGNTIYF. DNA for the CDR3: TGTGCCAGCAGCTCCGGAAGAGGGACAGGGGCCTCTGGAAACACCATATATTTT.

The V call is TRBV7-2, the J call TRBJ2-7, with 13 nucleotides matching TRBD2. V lost 8 bases to trimming and J lost 2 bases; unmatched junction nucleotides: 6. Per germline, CDR1 SGHTA and CDR2 FQGNSA. CDR3 length equals 15 residues. The CDR3: CASGVTSGGTYEQYF. CDR3 nucleotides: TGTGCCAGCGGGGTGACTAGCGGGGGGACCTACGAGCAGTACTTC. The whole variable domain, remainder taken from reference TRBV7-2 and TRBJ2-7, is GAGVSQSPSNKVTEKGKDVELRCDPISGHTALYWYRQSLGQGLEFLIYFQGNSAPDKSGLPSDRFSAERTGGSVSTLTIQRTQQEDSAVYLCASGVTSGGTYEQYFGPGTRLTVT.

This chain uses TRBV6-6 with TRBJ1-5; D is undetermined. This CDR3 region has 15 residues. Trimming shortened V by 0 bases and J by 4 bases, and 10 bases separated the two germline ends. Per the germline V gene, CDR1 is MNHNY and CDR2 is SVGAGI (reference sequence). In nucleotides, the CDR3 is TGTGCCAGCAGTTACTCACTACTAGTAAATCAGCCCCAGCATTTT. Protein sequence: CASSYSLLVNQPQHF.

This clone occurred once. The chain is built from TRBV27 and TRBJ1-5, with 8 bases identical to TRBD1. The V and J ends lost 2 bases and 4 bases, in that order; junction bases with no gene match: 7. Germline V gene sequence: CDR1 MNHEY, CDR2 SMNVEV (reference sequence). This CDR3 is built from 16 residues. The DNA of the CDR3 is TGTGCCAGCAGTTTACGCGGGACAGGCAATAATCAGCCCCAGCATTTT. Residues: CASSLRGTGNNQPQHF.

The chain carries TRBV6-2 or TRBV6-3 and TRBJ1-5, with a weak D call TRBD1 (5 bases). The CDR3 has 14 residues. The germline CDR1 and CDR2 sequences are MNHEY and SVGEGT. V shed 2 bases and J shed 5 bases, with 10 bases lying between them. This CDR3 is CASSYPGAYQPQHF. In DNA form, the CDR3 reads TGTGCCAGCAGTTACCCTGGGGCATATCAGCCCCAGCATTTT.

J is TRBJ2-1 and V is TRBV30; D might be TRBD2 (6 bases). Germline assignment: CDR1 GTSNPN and CDR2 SVGIG (reference sequence). CDR3 length: 15 residues. V was pared by 0 bases and J by 0 bases, with 9 bases between. DNA of the CDR3: TGTGCCTGGAGTGTCGGGACTGCCTCCTACAATGAGCAGTTCTTC. As protein: CAWSVGTASYNEQFF.